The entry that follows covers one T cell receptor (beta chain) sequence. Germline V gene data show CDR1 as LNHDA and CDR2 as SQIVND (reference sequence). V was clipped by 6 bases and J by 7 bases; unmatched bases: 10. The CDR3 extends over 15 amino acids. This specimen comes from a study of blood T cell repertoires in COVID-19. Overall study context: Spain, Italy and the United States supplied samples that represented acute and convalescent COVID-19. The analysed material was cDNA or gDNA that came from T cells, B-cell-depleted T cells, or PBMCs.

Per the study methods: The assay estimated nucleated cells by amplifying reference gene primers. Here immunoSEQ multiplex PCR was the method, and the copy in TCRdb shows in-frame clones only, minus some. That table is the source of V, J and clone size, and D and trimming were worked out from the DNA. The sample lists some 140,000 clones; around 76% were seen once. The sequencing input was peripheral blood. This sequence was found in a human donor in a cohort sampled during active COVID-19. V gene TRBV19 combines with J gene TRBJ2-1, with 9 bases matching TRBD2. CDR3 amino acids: CASSGAAGGRNEQFF. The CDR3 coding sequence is TGTGCCAGTAGCGGGGCGGCGGGGGGGCGAAATGAGCAGTTCTTC.